The text below deals with one T cell receptor (beta chain). This receptor's antigen is unknown. No base-level quality is on record; no much larger clone is a single base apart. Using the deep immunoSEQ assay, multiplex PCR amplified TCR CDR3 regions from genomic DNA. Genomic DNA extracted from each cell subset was distributed evenly over all wells of several immunoSEQ 96-well plates, and each plate served as one replicate. Each replicate PCR for unsorted PBMC received around 330 ng genomic DNA, equal to 30,000 to 35,000 T cell genomes. Ten immunoSEQ deep assay plates were used to sequence unsorted PBMC genomic DNA. Purified libraries were measured with a Qubit 3.0 fluorometer, size-checked on a Bioanalyzer 2100, and measured again with the KAPA Library Quantification kit. A separate single-read 150-cycle Illumina NextSeq 550 flow cell was used to sequence each immunoSEQ 96-well plate. The published analysis was carried out like this. The immunoSEQ output contained only junctional sequences without quality scores, so filtering could not match that applied to full-length reads. Sequences were annotated with PyIR, a Python wrapper for IgBLAST v1.9, using IMGT germline references to assign V/J genes and CDR3. Reads were removed for weak V/J assignments (E-value above 1e-6), missing CDR3, stop codons, out-of-frame junctions, or ambiguous translated residues. A V3J clonotype was defined by an identical inferred V gene, J gene, and CDR3 amino acid sequence. To compute the percentage overlap between repertoires, the number of shared unique clonotypes was divided by the size of the smaller repertoire. RTK rarefaction, the Chao1 estimator, and Recon v2.1 estimates of unobserved clonotypes were used to assess repertoire richness. Sourced from immuneACCESS, this table was stored by TCRdb with only in-frame sequences that have V and J called. A share of the clones is absent; for the studies checked, an unresolved V gene accounts for under half, and the remainder has no known explanation. From that table come the V and J calls and clone size; the DNA was used to work out D and trimming. This sample has around 480,000 clones in its table, and almost 80% of those were observed once. About 12% of the sample comes from the top ten.

The data derive from a study of shared clonotypes between healthy human individuals (dated by TCRdb to the early 2020s). Turning to the overall study: Two women and a few men aged 18 to 49 years were included in the cohort. The study deeply sequenced blood TCR repertoires of about 5 healthy adults to estimate repertoire size and the extent of clonotype sharing between individuals. Libraries were prepared and TCR repertoires were sequenced by different laboratories using diverse techniques, in order to increase sequencing depth and limit assay-specific biases. Per donor, leukapheresis produced somewhere between about 0.85 and 9.5 billion PBMCs. The research as a whole found: Sampling was restricted to blood, and TCR repertoires in tissues likely differ from the TCR repertoires found in blood. Because the study included a small number of donors, the genetic and exposure-history diversity represented was limited. Pairwise subsampling led to the expectation that sequencing depth would affect the degree of clonotype sharing among donors.

The donors were healthy, HIV-negative adults with no recently reported acute infections or vaccinations. Only Caucasian adults living in Nashville, Tennessee, USA were represented among the donors. For unsorted samples, tens of millions of PBMCs were counted, and genomic DNA was extracted using the QIAamp DNA Blood Mini kit. Blood was collected by leukapheresis, and PBMCs were isolated by Ficoll-Histopaque density gradient centrifugation and then cryopreserved in liquid nitrogen vapor phase. V drops 2 bases and J drops 0 bases, leaving 17 bases in between. Reading the germline V gene gives CDR1 SGHVS and CDR2 FQNEAQ. The CDR3 starts with the cysteine, ends with the phenylalanine, and has 19 residues. The retained sequence is limited to the CDR3, 57 bases, with the frame set at the first base.

This TCR came from a woman aged 35 to 49 in good health. Some clones in this sample may be carry-over from other donors' samples. The material sequenced was PBMCs. The chain employs TRBV7-8 and TRBJ2-6, and the D gene may be TRBD2, 6 bases matching. In nucleotide form, the sequence is TGTGCCAGCAGCTTACGTAGAGGCGGGCGGGACTCTGGGGCCAACGTCCTGACTTTC. Translated, this gives CASSLRRGGRDSGANVLTF.